This passage covers 30 T cell receptor beta chains from one sample sequenced in a study of T cell responses to AZD1222 COVID-19 vaccine. The assay was immunoSEQ multiplex PCR, and TCRdb's table has in-frame clones only and misses some. The sample lists tens of thousands of clones, roughly 90% occurring once. The sample was peripheral blood, taken on day 0 of AZD1222 vaccination. All receptors come from an adult in good health.

This clone was counted a single time. The chain carries TRBV7-9 and TRBJ2-1, with D possibly being TRBD1 (6 bases). The CDR3 sequence is 14 residues long. Germline V gene lookup returns CDR1 SEHNR and CDR2 FQNEAQ (reference sequence). The V end lost 8 bases, the J end lost 5 bases, and 16 bases lay between the germline ends. CDR3 DNA sequence: TGTGCCAGCTCCTTTGGGGGCACAGACAATGAGCAGTTCTTC. Protein sequence: CASSFGGTDNEQFF.

The gene calls are TRBV28 and TRBJ2-7; 11 bases match TRBD2. CDR1 and CDR2 (germline): MDHEN, SYDVKM. Trimming cost V 5 bases and J 3 bases; bases outside gene matches: 12. The CDR3 covers 17 residues. The CDR3 region has the DNA TGTGCCAGCAGTCCAAGCCAGGGACTAGCGGAGTACTACGAGCAGTACTTC. This translates into CASSPSQGLAEYYEQYF.

The genes are TRBV18 and TRBJ2-2; no reliable D call. The CDR3 sequence is 18 residues long. CDR1 is KGHSH, CDR2 LQKENI, per germline. Between the trimmed V and J ends, which lost 3 bases and 5 bases, there was a span of 22 bases. CDR3 in amino acids: CASSPLPTVTAATGELFF. CDR3 coding DNA: TGTGCCAGCTCACCCTTACCAACAGTCACGGCAGCGACCGGGGAGCTGTTTTTT.

The chain couples TRBV5-1 to TRBJ1-1; D uncertain. V was cut by 0 bases and J by 0 bases, with 12 bases left in between. This CDR3 has 16 residues. Germline CDR1 reads SGHRS; CDR2 reads YFSETQ. CDR3 region: CASSLARPRMNTEAFF. The CDR3 region has the DNA TGCGCCAGCAGCTTGGCCCGACCGAGGATGAACACTGAAGCTTTCTTT.

This chain uses TRBV5-5 with TRBJ1-1, with D uncertain. Trimming shortened V by 1 base and J by 1 base, and 8 bases separated the two germline ends. The CDR3 extends over 14 amino acids. Germline loops: CDR1 SGHKS, CDR2 YYEKEE (reference sequence). The CDR3 reads CASSLITANTEAFF. CDR3 coding DNA: TGTGCCAGCAGCTTGATTACAGCGAACACTGAAGCTTTCTTT.

The chain combines TRBV5-6 with TRBJ2-3, with 8 nucleotides matching TRBD1. Germline CDR1 is SGHDT and CDR2 is YYEEEE. The CDR3 extends over 16 amino acids. V gave up 4 bases and J gave up 3 bases; unmatched junction bases: 10. The CDR3 nucleotides read TGTGCCAGCAGCGTGGCCGGGACAGGCTGGACAGATACGCAGTATTTT. Protein product: CASSVAGTGWTDTQYF. The variable domain in full, with the rest retrieved from reference TRBV5-6 and TRBJ2-3, is DAGVTQSPTHLIKTRGQQVTLRCSPKSGHDTVSWYQQALGQGPQFIFQYYEEEERQRGNFPDRFSGHQFPNYSSELNVNALLLGDSALYLCASSVAGTGWTDTQYFGPGTRLTVL.

The CDR3 here is CATSDPRTGTGELFF. CDR3 DNA sequence: TGTGCCACCAGTGATCCCCGGACAGGCACCGGGGAGCTGTTTTTT. The genes are TRBV24-1 and TRBJ2-2; 7 nucleotides agree with TRBD1. Germline lookup yields CDR1 KGHDR and CDR2 SFDVKD. The trim removed 3 bases at V and 4 bases at J, leaving 4 bases unmatched. The CDR3 contains 15 residues.

This clone was observed once. The rearrangement links TRBV7-6 to TRBJ2-1, with 11 positions matching TRBD2. This CDR3 region has 16 residues. Germline trimming cut 5 bases from V and 5 bases from J; bases unmatched to any gene: 8. The germline gives CDR1 SGHVS, CDR2 FNYEAQ. DNA of the CDR3: TGTGCCAGCAGCCCATTTAGCGGGAGGGGCCACAATGAGCAGTTCTTC. It is translated as CASSPFSGRGHNEQFF.

This chain links TRBV19 with TRBJ2-2, with a possible D match to TRBD2 (6 bases). This CDR3 region has 15 residues. The germline CDR1 and CDR2 sequences are LNHDA and SQIVND (reference sequence). Trimming removed 5 bases at V and 6 bases at J, with 16 bases between. CDR3 bases: TGTGCCAGTAGTCGACGGACGGGAGTTGCCGGGGAGCTGTTTTTT. Translation: CASSRRTGVAGELFF.

The CDR3 region is CASSLGTSDSYEQYF. The CDR3 nucleotides are TGTGCCAGCAGTCTCGGGACTAGCGACTCCTACGAGCAGTACTTC. The chain couples TRBV6-5 to TRBJ2-7, with 10 bases lining up with TRBD2. The CDR3 contains 15 residues. The germline CDR1 and CDR2 sequences are MNHEY and SVGAGI. Trimming removed 5 bases from V and 0 bases from J; junction bases left unmatched: 4.

This clone was picked up a small number of times. The chain couples TRBV7-2 to TRBJ2-2; maybe TRBD1 (6 bases). Germline assignment: CDR1 SGHTA and CDR2 FQGNSA. V lost 2 bases, J lost 7 bases, and 11 bases lay in between. The CDR3 is 14 residues long. CDR3 DNA sequence: TGTGCCAGCAGCTTACAGGGGTTGGACGGGGAGCTGTTTTTT. It is translated as CASSLQGLDGELFF.

The rearrangement joins TRBV3-1 (or the pseudogene TRBV3-2) to TRBJ2-7, with D perhaps matching TRBD1 (5 bases). V lost 5 bases and J lost 2, with 13 bases in between. Germline values: CDR1 LGHDT, CDR2 YNNKEL (reference sequence). The CDR3 totals 14 residues. The CDR3: CASSETPGTYEQYF. The CDR3 coding sequence is TGTGCCAGCAGCGAAACCCCAGGGACCTACGAGCAGTACTTC.

The CDR3 region is CASSSSDGYEQYF. CDR3 coding DNA: TGTGCCAGCAGTTCCTCGGACGGTTACGAGCAGTACTTC. The chain is built from TRBV28 and TRBJ2-7, with D uncertain. The CDR3 runs 13 residues. Germline V gene sequence: CDR1 MDHEN, CDR2 SYDVKM. V lost 4 bases and J lost 4, with 11 bases in between.

This sequence joins TRBV2 and TRBJ2-5, with 11 bases fitting TRBD2. The junction had 4 bases not matched to a gene; V was cut back by 9 bases and J by 4 bases. The CDR3 contains 13 residues. Germline-derived CDR1 and CDR2 are SNHLY and FYNNEI. The DNA for the CDR3 is TGTGCCAGACTAGCGGGAGTCGGAGAGACCCAGTACTTC. As protein: CARLAGVGETQYF.

The chain combines TRBV5-1 with TRBJ2-1; TRBD1 matches 11 bases. This CDR3 region has 14 residues. Germline V gene lookup returns CDR1 SGHRS and CDR2 YFSETQ. The V segment lost 5 bases and the J segment 6 bases; nucleotides outside the gene matches: 4. The CDR3 DNA is TGCGCCAGCAGAGGGGACAGGGGGACCAATGAGCAGTTCTTC. Encoded protein: CASRGDRGTNEQFF.

The chain uses TRBV30 and TRBJ1-1; weak D call: TRBD1 (6 bases). This CDR3 is built from 13 residues. Germline CDR1 is GTSNPN and CDR2 is SVGIG (reference sequence). Trimming pared 3 bases from V and 1 base from J, leaving 9 bases between. Here the CDR3 DNA reads TGTGCCTGGAGACGGACAGCGAACACTGAAGCTTTCTTT. As protein: CAWRRTANTEAFF.

This clone was seen only a few times. The chain employs TRBV7-9 and TRBJ1-1; no clear D gene. The CDR3 spans 15 residues. The germline V gene has CDR1 SEHNR and CDR2 FQNEAQ (reference sequence). V was cut by 4 bases and J by 0 bases, with 12 bases left in between. The CDR3 loop reads CASSSRELMNTEAFF. CDR3 in DNA: TGTGCCAGCAGCTCCAGAGAGTTAATGAACACTGAAGCTTTCTTT.

This clone occurred once. The chain uses TRBV7-2 and TRBJ2-1; 8 bases line up with TRBD2. V dropped 3 bases and J dropped 8; count of bases not matched to a gene: 6. Per germline, CDR1 SGHTA and CDR2 FQGNSA. CDR3 length: 14 residues. The CDR3 here is CASSFGRGSYEQFF. CDR3 DNA sequence: TGTGCCAGCAGCTTCGGGAGGGGGTCCTATGAGCAGTTCTTC.

The J gene is TRBJ2-2, the V gene TRBV7-6; D gene ambiguous. Trimming removed 0 bases at V and 1 base at J, with 6 bases between. The CDR3 sequence is 15 residues long. Germline assignment: CDR1 SGHVS and CDR2 FNYEAQ. The CDR3 DNA is TGTGCCAGCAGCTTAGCCCCAGGGAACACCGGGGAGCTGTTTTTT. Residues: CASSLAPGNTGELFF.

This chain links TRBV19 with TRBJ2-3; D unclear. V gave up 3 bases and J gave up 5 bases, with 3 bases separating them. Per the germline V gene, CDR1 is LNHDA and CDR2 is SQIVND (reference sequence). The CDR3 runs to 11 residues. The CDR3: CASSMRDTQYF. In DNA form, the CDR3 reads TGTGCCAGTAGTATGAGAGATACGCAGTATTTT.

The rearrangement joins TRBV28 to TRBJ1-3, with TRBD1 matching 7 bases. V was pared by 3 bases and J by 4 bases, with 9 bases of the junction left unmatched. Germline CDR1 MDHEN, CDR2 SYDVKM. CDR3 length: 16 residues. The CDR3 nucleotides read TGTGCCAGCAGTTTCACTCGACAGGGTTCCGGAAACACCATATATTTT. Translated, it gives CASSFTRQGSGNTIYF.

The chain recombines TRBV15 with TRBJ2-7; D is perhaps TRBD2 (6 bases). The germline V and J ends were trimmed by 5 bases and 3 bases, with 17 bases remaining between them. The CDR3 runs 15 residues. The germline V gene has CDR1 LNHNV and CDR2 YYDKDF (reference sequence). The CDR3 here is CATSGRGGSRYEQYF. In nucleotides, the CDR3 is TGTGCCACCAGCGGGCGAGGAGGGAGCCGCTACGAGCAGTACTTC.

This clone was picked up one time. This chain links TRBV25-1 with TRBJ1-6, with D possibly matching TRBD1 (6 bases). CDR1 and CDR2 from the germline V gene are MGHDK and SYGVNS. The CDR3 covers 14 residues. V was pared by 6 bases and J by 7 bases, with 13 bases between. The CDR3 sequence: CASRRGAGNSPLHF. The DNA of the CDR3 is TGTGCCAGCAGGAGGGGGGCAGGGAATTCACCCCTCCACTTT.

The chain links TRBV6-5 to TRBJ2-1; D uncertain. The CDR3 extends over 12 amino acids. Germline V gene data show CDR1 as MNHEY and CDR2 as SVGAGI. Trimming took off 2 bases at V and 7 bases at J, with 6 bases between the two ends. The CDR3 DNA sequence: TGTGCCAGCAGTTACGGGCGGAATGAGCAGTTCTTC. Translating it yields CASSYGRNEQFF.

The genes are TRBV14 and TRBJ1-2; unclear D gene. The length of the CDR3 is 14 residues. V lost 1 base and J lost 3, with 9 bases in between. Germline values: CDR1 SGHDN, CDR2 FVKESK. The CDR3 loop reads CASSQVENHYGYTF. The CDR3 DNA is TGTGCCAGCAGCCAAGTAGAAAACCACTATGGCTACACCTTC.

The V call is TRBV11-2, the J call TRBJ2-1, with unresolved D. The CDR3 is 14 residues long. V gave up 3 bases and J gave up 0 bases, with 6 bases separating them. Germline assignment: CDR1 SGHAT and CDR2 FQNNGV. The CDR3: CASSFSNSYNEQFF. Here the CDR3 DNA reads TGTGCCAGCAGCTTCTCCAACTCCTACAATGAGCAGTTCTTC. Drawing the rest from reference TRBV11-2 and TRBJ2-1, the complete variable domain is EAGVAQSPRYKIIEKRQSVAFWCNPISGHATLYWYQQILGQGPKLLIQFQNNGVVDDSQLPKDRFSAERLKGVDSTLKIQPAKLEDSAVYLCASSFSNSYNEQFFGPGTRLTVL.

The V and J genes are TRBV2 and TRBJ2-6; 10 positions match TRBD1. V gave up 3 bases and J gave up 4 bases; unmatched junction bases: 6. Per the germline V gene, CDR1 is SNHLY and CDR2 is FYNNEI. CDR3 size: 17 residues. CDR3 DNA: TGTGCCAGCAGTGAGCGGACAGGGGGGTTCGGGGCCAACGTCCTGACTTTC. This encodes CASSERTGGFGANVLTF.

The chain has TRBV5-1 and TRBJ1-6; 9 nucleotides agree with TRBD1. The ends lost 0 bases at V and 7 bases at J; junction bases unmatched: 5. The CDR3 runs to 16 residues. Germline assignment: CDR1 SGHRS and CDR2 YFSETQ. Written as DNA, the CDR3 is TGCGCCAGCAGCTTGGTAGGGACAGGGATGAATTCACCCCTCCACTTT. Amino acid sequence: CASSLVGTGMNSPLHF. The entire variable domain, with the rest obtained from reference TRBV5-1 and TRBJ1-6, is as follows: KAGVTQTPRYLIKTRGQQVTLSCSPISGHRSVSWYQQTPGQGLQFLFEYFSETQRNKGNFPGRFSGRQFSNSRSEMNVSTLELGDSALYLCASSLVGTGMNSPLHFGNGTRLTVT.

The chain carries TRBV18 and TRBJ1-1, with D possibly matching TRBD1 (5 bases). The CDR3 consists of 15 residues. V lost 5 bases and J lost 0, with 13 bases in between. Per the germline V gene, CDR1 is KGHSH and CDR2 is LQKENI. The CDR3 is CASSLGDFMNTEAFF. In DNA, the CDR3 is TGTGCCAGCTCATTGGGGGACTTTATGAACACTGAAGCTTTCTTT.

Only one count was recorded for this clone. The chain is built from TRBV28 and TRBJ2-7; 10 bases align to TRBD1. After removal of 11 bases from V and 5 bases from J, the junction contained 12 bases not matched to a gene. The germline CDR1 and CDR2 sequences are MDHEN and SYDVKM. The CDR3 contains 14 residues. CDR3 sequence reads: CAVLRDRGPNEQYF. The CDR3 bases are TGTGCCGTGCTCCGGGACAGGGGACCCAACGAGCAGTACTTC.